These T cell receptor beta chains were read from a single sample in a study of control samples from healthy donors and cancer patients. Clones were sequenced by immunoSEQ multiplex PCR, and TCRdb holds only the in-frame ones, with some missing. The sample lists 100,000 or so clones, roughly 90% occurring once. The sequenced material came from blood. Source of these receptors: a man aged 30-40 years in good health. The CDR3 runs from the conserved cysteine through the conserved F or W. A D gene is named only where the DNA matches it firmly. A clone size is listed for some rows: how often the clone was seen (once, few, many), or a class if it is expanded.

NA	TRBD1	TRBV5-6	TRBJ1-2	CASSSGWDRTKSYGYTF	TGTGCCAGCAGCTCCGGGTGGGACAGGACTAAATCCTATGGCTACACCTTC
NA	TRBD2	TRBV28	TRBJ2-3	CASTFGDPSGTTDTQYF	TGTGCCAGCACCTTTGGGGACCCTAGCGGGACCACAGATACGCAGTATTTT
once	NA	TRBV11-2	TRBJ1-2	CASSLVVQGAGYTF	TGTGCCAGCAGCTTAGTGGTCCAGGGTGCAGGCTACACCTTC
NA	NA	TRBV11-2	TRBJ2-4	CASSSAGLAKNIQYF	TGTGCCAGCAGCTCCGCAGGACTAGCCAAAAACATTCAGTACTTC
NA	NA	TRBV7-9	TRBJ1-1	CASLAGQQNTEAFF	TGTGCCAGCCTCGCCGGACAGCAGAACACTGAAGCTTTCTTT
few	NA	TRBV29-1	TRBJ2-1	CSAQTNEQFF	TGCAGCGCCCAAACCAATGAGCAGTTCTTC
NA	NA	TRBV7-8	TRBJ2-5	CASSLETSRRETQYF	TGTGCCAGCAGCTTAGAGACTAGTAGGAGAGAGACCCAGTACTTC
NA	TRBD2	TRBV14	TRBJ2-3	CASSLPGLRTDTQYF	TGTGCCAGCAGCTTGCCGGGACTACGCACAGATACGCAGTATTTT
NA	TRBD2	TRBV11-2	TRBJ2-7	CASSLEPSGSYEQYF	TGTGCCAGCAGCTTAGAGCCTAGCGGGTCCTACGAGCAGTACTTC
NA	NA	TRBV29-1	TRBJ1-2	CSVEGHGYTF	TGCAGCGTTGAAGGTCATGGCTACACCTTC
NA	NA	TRBV6-5	TRBJ2-3	CAYRGISSTDTQYF	TGTGCATACCGGGGGATTTCTAGCACAGATACGCAGTATTTT
NA	TRBD1	TRBV6-5	TRBJ2-7	CASSPQGRGYEQYF	TGTGCCAGCAGCCCACAGGGGCGCGGTTACGAGCAGTACTTC
NA	TRBD1	TRBV30	TRBJ2-7	CAWSVRQGGEQYF	TGTGCCTGGAGTGTACGACAGGGGGGCGAGCAGTACTTC
NA	TRBD2	TRBV10-1	TRBJ2-3	CASSVARGRTLTDTQYF	TGCGCCAGCAGTGTTGCGCGGGGGAGAACCCTCACAGATACGCAGTATTTT
NA	NA	TRBV5-1	TRBJ2-3	CASSWGPGQKTDTQYF	TGCGCCAGCAGCTGGGGACCCGGGCAGAAGACAGATACGCAGTATTTT
NA	NA	TRBV19	TRBJ2-7	CASSSRVESSYEQYF	TGTGCCAGTAGTTCCAGGGTAGAGAGCTCCTACGAGCAGTACTTC
NA	NA	TRBV15	TRBJ2-1	CATSRELGWEQFF	TGTGCCACCAGCAGAGAACTGGGGTGGGAGCAGTTCTTC
NA	NA	TRBV6-5	TRBJ1-1	CASSSSLNTEAFF	TGTGCCAGCAGCTCGAGTTTGAACACTGAAGCTTTCTTT
NA	TRBD2	TRBV11-1	TRBJ2-1	CASSSQLAGGPYEQFF	TGTGCCAGCAGCTCACAACTAGCGGGGGGGCCTTATGAGCAGTTCTTC
once	NA	TRBV30	TRBJ1-3	CAWSYNSGNTIYF	TGTGCCTGGAGTTATAACTCTGGAAACACCATATATTTT
NA	NA	TRBV3-1/TRBV3-2	TRBJ1-1	CASSQDRGGGTEAFF	TGTGCCAGCAGCCAAGATAGGGGCGGCGGAACCGAAGCTTTCTTT
NA	TRBD1	TRBV10-3	TRBJ2-7	CATQPGQGSYEQYF	TGTGCCACCCAACCGGGACAGGGAAGTTACGAGCAGTACTTC
NA	NA	TRBV12-3/TRBV12-4	TRBJ1-2	CASSSNFGGGYTF	TGTGCCAGCAGTTCAAACTTCGGGGGAGGCTACACCTTC
few	NA	TRBV12-3/TRBV12-4	TRBJ1-5	CASTITSNQPQHF	TGTGCCAGCACCATTACAAGCAATCAGCCCCAGCATTTT
NA	NA	TRBV2	TRBJ1-2	CASSLRLGGGYTF	TGTGCCAGCAGTCTCAGACTAGGGGGAGGCTACACCTTC
NA	NA	TRBV30	TRBJ1-2	CAWSDGANYGYTF	TGTGCCTGGAGTGATGGGGCTAACTATGGCTACACCTTC
NA	NA	TRBV2	TRBJ1-1	CASRREYTEAFF	TGTGCCAGCAGGAGGGAGTACACTGAAGCTTTCTTT
NA	TRBD2	TRBV5-1	TRBJ2-2	CASSRTSSSNTGELFF	TGCGCCAGCAGCCGGACTAGCTCTTCGAACACCGGGGAGCTGTTTTTT
NA	NA	TRBV11-2	TRBJ2-7	CASSPPVGEQYF	TGTGCCAGCAGCCCCCCGGTCGGCGAGCAGTACTTC
once	TRBD1	TRBV18	TRBJ1-5	CASSRDGQGGNSNQPQHF	TGTGCCAGCTCACGGGACGGACAGGGGGGGAATAGCAATCAGCCCCAGCATTTT
NA	NA	TRBV25-1	TRBJ2-5	CASNGQYQETQYF	TGTGCCAGCAATGGACAGTACCAAGAGACCCAGTACTTC
NA	NA	TRBV20-1	TRBJ2-3	CSATTGDTQYF	TGCAGTGCTACCACAGGAGATACGCAGTATTTT
NA	TRBD2	TRBV30	TRBJ2-1	CALSLAGGRNEQFF	TGTGCCTTATCCCTAGCGGGAGGTCGGAATGAGCAGTTCTTC
few	NA	TRBV7-9	TRBJ1-3	CAGRGANSGNTIYF	TGTGCTGGGCGAGGAGCAAACTCTGGAAACACCATATATTTT
NA	TRBD1	TRBV9	TRBJ1-2	CASTTWRGGFYGYTF	TGTGCCAGCACCACCTGGAGAGGGGGCTTCTATGGCTACACCTTC
NA	NA	TRBV19	TRBJ2-1	CASSIQVSPGYNEQFF	TGTGCCAGTAGTATACAAGTTTCCCCGGGCTACAATGAGCAGTTCTTC
NA	NA	TRBV30	TRBJ1-1	CACLGGQNTEAFF	TGTGCCTGTCTGGGGGGACAGAACACTGAAGCTTTCTTT
NA	NA	TRBV7-8	TRBJ2-7	CASSLEGWRRSYEQYF	TGTGCCAGCAGCTTAGAAGGGTGGCGGCGTTCCTACGAGCAGTACTTC
NA	NA	TRBV27	TRBJ2-2	CASSLSRVSTGELFF	TGTGCCAGCAGTTTATCACGGGTCTCCACCGGGGAGCTGTTTTTT
NA	NA	TRBV21-1	TRBJ2-1	CASSGWGEQFF	TGTGCCAGCTCAGGATGGGGTGAGCAGTTCTTC
NA	NA	TRBV12-5	TRBJ1-1	CASGFQGSTEAFF	TGTGCTAGTGGTTTTCAGGGGAGCACTGAAGCTTTCTTT
once	TRBD1	TRBV19	TRBJ1-4	CASSSTTGTEKLFF	TGTGCCAGTAGTTCGACGACAGGGACTGAAAAACTGTTTTTT
NA	TRBD1	TRBV16	TRBJ1-2	CASSKEQGAIYGYTF	TGTGCCAGCAGCAAAGAGCAGGGGGCAATCTATGGCTACACCTTC
NA	NA	TRBV28	TRBJ2-5	CASSLGNQETQYF	TGTGCCAGCAGTTTAGGGAACCAAGAGACCCAGTACTTC
few	NA	TRBV5-1	TRBJ1-5	CASSVQWENQPQHF	TGCGCCAGCAGCGTCCAGTGGGAGAATCAGCCCCAGCATTTT
NA	NA	TRBV30	TRBJ2-1	CAWESGTTYNEQFF	TGTGCCTGGGAGTCGGGGACCACTTACAATGAGCAGTTCTTC
NA	NA	TRBV28	TRBJ2-1	CASSSAGLYNEQFF	TGTGCCAGCAGTTCTGCGGGATTGTACAATGAGCAGTTCTTC
few	NA	TRBV19	TRBJ1-5	CASSSGGGLYQPQHF	TGTGCCAGTTCAAGTGGCGGGGGCTTGTATCAGCCCCAGCATTTT
once	NA	TRBV3-1/TRBV3-2	TRBJ2-1	CASSQAGTPNEQFF	TGTGCCAGCAGCCAAGCGGGGACCCCCAATGAGCAGTTCTTC
NA	NA	TRBV6-5	TRBJ1-1	CASSYTARAEAFF	TGTGCCAGCAGTTACACGGCGAGGGCAGAAGCTTTCTTT
NA	NA	TRBV11-2	TRBJ2-3	CASSLRGFTDTQYF	TGTGCCAGCAGCTTAAGAGGGTTTACAGATACGCAGTATTTT
NA	TRBD1	TRBV28	TRBJ1-1	CASSLSDRGRSAFF	TGTGCCAGCAGTTTGTCGGACAGGGGGCGCTCCGCTTTCTTT
NA	NA	TRBV10-2	TRBJ2-6	CASRIEGYGANVLTF	TGCGCCAGCAGAATTGAGGGCTACGGGGCCAACGTCCTGACTTTC